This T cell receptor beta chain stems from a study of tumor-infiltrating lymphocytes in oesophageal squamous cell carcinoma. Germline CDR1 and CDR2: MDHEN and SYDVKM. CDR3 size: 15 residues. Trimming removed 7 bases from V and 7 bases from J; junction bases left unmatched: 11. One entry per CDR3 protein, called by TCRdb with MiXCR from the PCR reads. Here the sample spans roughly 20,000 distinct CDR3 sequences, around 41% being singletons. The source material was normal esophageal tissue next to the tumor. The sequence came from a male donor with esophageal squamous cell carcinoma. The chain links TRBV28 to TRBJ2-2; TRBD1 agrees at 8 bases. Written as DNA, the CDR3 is TGTGCCAGCAACGGGGTTGCAGGGGGCTTCGGGGAGCTGTTTTTT. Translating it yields CASNGVAGGFGELFF.